This record concerns one T cell receptor (beta chain) sequence. Here immunoSEQ multiplex PCR was the method, and the copy in TCRdb shows in-frame clones only, minus some. The data show 20,000 to 30,000 clones, with 70% to 90% seen just once and approximately 30% held by the top ten. The CDR3 spans 14 residues. CDR1 LGHNT and CDR2 FRNRAP come from the germline V gene. The germline V and J ends were trimmed by 3 bases and 9 bases, with 17 bases remaining between them. This entry belongs to a study of preoperative IRX-2 immunotherapy in early breast cancer. Treatment here: preoperative locoregional IRX-2 cytokine immunotherapy. Samples came from a phase Ib trial of preoperative locoregional IRX-2 cytokine immunotherapy.

The material was tumor tissue, obtained after IRX-2 immunotherapy. The chain links TRBV12-5 to TRBJ1-2; maybe TRBD1 (6 bases). The receptor comes from a human donor with breast cancer. Written as DNA, the CDR3 is TGTGCTAGTGGTTTCCGCACATCAGGGGATAGCTACACCTTC. Amino acids: CASGFRTSGDSYTF.